This TCR beta chain was sequenced in a study of vaccination and CD4 T cells after COVID-19. The treatment here: approximately 10-day PBMC culture with coronavirus spike peptide pools or control peptides (ViraFEST assay). Scientists ran DNA taken from cultured CD4+ T cells through the Oncomine TCR Beta short-read assay for sequencing. From the PCR reads, TCRdb called clonotypes with MiXCR, one entry per CDR3 protein. Of some 11,000 distinct CDR3 sequences listed, roughly 31% are singletons. A few counts support this clonotype. The antigen remains undetermined. Trimming took off 6 bases at V and 0 bases at J, with 11 bases between the two ends. The CDR3 has 14 residues. Germline V gene lookup returns CDR1 MNHEY and CDR2 SVGEGT.

The rearrangement uses TRBV6-2 or TRBV6-3 and TRBJ1-1; D is possibly TRBD1 (5 bases). The TCR was taken from a human donor who had recovered from COVID-19. The sequenced sample was CD4+ T cells from blood, cultured in vitro. In nucleotides, the CDR3 is TGTGCCAGCAGGACAGCCTCAATGAACACTGAAGCTTTCTTT. Encoded protein: CASRTASMNTEAFF.